This T cell receptor (beta chain) originates from a study of CD8+CD57+ T cells in acquired aplastic anemia. About the study: Healthy donors had, on average, around 9.9 million reads for their CD4+ cells. Study results and limitations: A set of twenty-nine CD8+ CDR3 sequences was shared between patients and controls, and these sequences appeared highly expressed in patients. CD8+ Simpson's diversity showed no significant patient-control difference.

To note about this clonotype: As yet, its antigen is unknown.

Trimming at V came to 4 bases and at J to 5 bases, leaving 7 bases not matched to a gene. In germline, CDR1 is LNHNV, CDR2 YYDKDF (reference sequence). This CDR3 is built from 14 residues. Genomic DNA served as template for TCR beta VDJ and CDR3 profiling. TCRdb itself ran the reads through MiXCR, one entry per CDR3 protein. The repertoire consists of 150,000 to 200,000 distinct CDR3 sequences, with 55% to 70% occurring once and the leading ten covering about 48%. This sequence was found in a human donor in good health. The rearrangement links TRBV15 to TRBJ2-7, with 8 bases matching TRBD1. Material for sequencing was sorted CD4+, CD8+, or CD8+CD57+ T cells (not recorded which) from PBMCs. The CDR3 bases are TGTGCCACCAGCAAGGACAGGGTTCCCCACGAGCAGTACTTC. Encoded protein: CATSKDRVPHEQYF.